The present T cell receptor (beta chain) was sequenced within a study of T-cell memory formation after mild COVID-19. Study background: TCR clusters showed largely donor specificity. Whole-study results and caveats: In pre-infection memory, a portion of responding clones appeared, which suggested that cross-reactive memory joined. Of the contracting clones, CD4+ ones lay mainly in CM and EM, and CD8+ ones in EMRA.

This clonotype was picked up a small number of times. Its antigen is unidentified. 5'RACE with constant-segment primers built TCRalpha and TCRbeta cDNA libraries with UMIs. MiXCR, applied by TCRdb to the 5' RACE reads, yields one record per CDR3 protein. The top ten clones hold around 12% of a sample with just under 550,000 distinct CDR3 sequences, approximately 20% of them seen once. The length of the CDR3 is 14 residues. J gave up 4 bases and V 1 base, and 1 base lay outside the gene matches. CDR1 is SGHVS, CDR2 FQNEAQ, per germline. What was sequenced was PBMCs or a T cell subset sorted from them (not recorded which). V gene TRBV7-8 combines with J gene TRBJ1-2; 9 bases agree with TRBD1. The receptor comes from an adult woman who had mild COVID-19 (a few samples of this study predate the infection). Cell type and time point are not known. The CDR3 DNA reads TGTGCCAGCAGCTTAGAGGACAGGGGCTATGGCTACACCTTC. Its protein product is CASSLEDRGYGYTF.